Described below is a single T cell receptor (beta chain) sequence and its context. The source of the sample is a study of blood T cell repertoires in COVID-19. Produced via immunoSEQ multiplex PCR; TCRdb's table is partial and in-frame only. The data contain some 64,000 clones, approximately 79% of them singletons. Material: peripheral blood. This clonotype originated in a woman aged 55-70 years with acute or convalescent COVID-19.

CDR3 nucleotide sequence: TGTGCCAGCAAGGGGACAACCTGGGGAACTGAAGCTTTCTTT. It yields the protein CASKGTTWGTEAFF. The gene calls are TRBV25-1 and TRBJ1-1; D might be TRBD1 (6 bases). Per the germline V gene, CDR1 is MGHDK and CDR2 is SYGVNS. This CDR3 is 14 amino acids long. The V end lost 7 bases, the J end lost 5 bases, and 17 bases lay between the germline ends.